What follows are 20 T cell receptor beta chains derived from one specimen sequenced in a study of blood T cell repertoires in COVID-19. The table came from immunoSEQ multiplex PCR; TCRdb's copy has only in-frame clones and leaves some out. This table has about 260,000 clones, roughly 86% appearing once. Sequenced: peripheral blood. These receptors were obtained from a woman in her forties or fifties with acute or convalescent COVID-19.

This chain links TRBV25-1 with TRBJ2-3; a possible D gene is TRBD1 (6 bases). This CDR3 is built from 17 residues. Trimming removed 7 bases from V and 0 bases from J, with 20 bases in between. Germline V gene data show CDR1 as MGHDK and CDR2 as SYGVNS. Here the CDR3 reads CASTTASQGKSTDTQYF. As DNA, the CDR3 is TGTGCCAGCACCACTGCGTCCCAGGGGAAGAGCACAGATACGCAGTATTTT.

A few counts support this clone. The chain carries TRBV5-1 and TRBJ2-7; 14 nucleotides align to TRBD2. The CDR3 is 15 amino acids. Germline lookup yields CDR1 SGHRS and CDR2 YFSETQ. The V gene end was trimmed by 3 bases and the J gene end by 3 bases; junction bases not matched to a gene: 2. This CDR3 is CASSWGLAGDYEQYF. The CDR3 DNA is TGCGCCAGCAGCTGGGGACTAGCGGGAGACTACGAGCAGTACTTC.

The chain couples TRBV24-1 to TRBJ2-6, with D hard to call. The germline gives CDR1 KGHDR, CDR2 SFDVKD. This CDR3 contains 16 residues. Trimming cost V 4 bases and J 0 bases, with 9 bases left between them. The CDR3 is CATSDPNSSGANVLTF. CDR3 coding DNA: TGTGCCACCAGTGACCCAAACAGCTCTGGGGCCAACGTCCTGACTTTC.

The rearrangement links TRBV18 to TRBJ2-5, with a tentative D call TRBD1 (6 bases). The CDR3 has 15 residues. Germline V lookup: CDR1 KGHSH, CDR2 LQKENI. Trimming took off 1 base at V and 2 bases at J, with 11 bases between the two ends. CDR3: CASSPRDRYQETQYF. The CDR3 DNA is TGTGCCAGCTCACCACGTGACAGGTATCAAGAGACCCAGTACTTC.

CDR3: CASSRGLGTEAFF. The CDR3 DNA follows: TGTGCCAGCAGTAGGGGGCTGGGCACTGAAGCTTTCTTT. This chain connects TRBV27 to TRBJ1-1, with 7 bases identical to TRBD1. CDR3 size: 13 residues. Germline trimming cut 5 bases from V and 4 bases from J; bases unmatched to any gene: 4. Germline V gene lookup returns CDR1 MNHEY and CDR2 SMNVEV (reference sequence).

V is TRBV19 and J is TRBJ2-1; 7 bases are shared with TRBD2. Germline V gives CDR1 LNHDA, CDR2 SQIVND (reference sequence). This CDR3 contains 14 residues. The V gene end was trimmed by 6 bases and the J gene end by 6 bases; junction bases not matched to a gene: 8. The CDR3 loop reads CASSLAGLTNEQFF. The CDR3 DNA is TGTGCCAGTAGCTTAGCGGGCCTTACCAATGAGCAGTTCTTC. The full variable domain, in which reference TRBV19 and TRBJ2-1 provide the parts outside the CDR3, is DGGITQSPKYLFRKEGQNVTLSCEQNLNHDAMYWYRQDPGQGLRLIYYSQIVNDFQKGDIAEGYSVSREKKESFPLTVTSAQKNPTAFYLCASSLAGLTNEQFFGPGTRLTVL.

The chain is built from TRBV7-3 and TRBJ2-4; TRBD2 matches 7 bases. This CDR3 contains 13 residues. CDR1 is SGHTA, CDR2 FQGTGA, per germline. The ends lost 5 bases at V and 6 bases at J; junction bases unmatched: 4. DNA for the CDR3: TGTGCCAGCAGCCCTGCGGGGGTAAACATTCAGTACTTC. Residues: CASSPAGVNIQYF.

The CDR3 region has the DNA TGCGCCAGCAGCCAAGCGACACTAGCGGTCAATTCAGCAGATACGCAGTATTTT. Translated: CASSQATLAVNSADTQYF. V is TRBV4-1 and J is TRBJ2-3; 8 bases line up with TRBD2. There are 18 residues in the CDR3. Germline V gene sequence: CDR1 MGHRA, CDR2 YSYEKL. V shed 1 base, J shed 4 bases, and the junction held 13 bases outside the gene matches.

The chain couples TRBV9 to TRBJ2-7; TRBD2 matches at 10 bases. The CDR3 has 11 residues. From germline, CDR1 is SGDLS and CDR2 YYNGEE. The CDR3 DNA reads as TGTCCTTCTAGCGGGAGTCACGAGCAGTACTTC. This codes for CPSSGSHEQYF.

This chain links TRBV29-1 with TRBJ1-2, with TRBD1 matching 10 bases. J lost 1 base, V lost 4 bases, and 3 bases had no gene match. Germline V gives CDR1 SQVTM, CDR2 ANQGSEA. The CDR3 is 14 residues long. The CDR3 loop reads CSVVRDRGNYGYTF. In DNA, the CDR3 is TGCAGCGTTGTTAGGGACAGGGGTAACTATGGCTACACCTTC. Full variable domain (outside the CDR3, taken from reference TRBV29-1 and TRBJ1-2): SAVISQKPSRDICQRGTSLTIQCQVDSQVTMMFWYRQQPGQSLTLIATANQGSEATYESGFVIDKFPISRPNLTFSTLTVSNMSPEDSSIYLCSVVRDRGNYGYTFGSGTRLTVV.

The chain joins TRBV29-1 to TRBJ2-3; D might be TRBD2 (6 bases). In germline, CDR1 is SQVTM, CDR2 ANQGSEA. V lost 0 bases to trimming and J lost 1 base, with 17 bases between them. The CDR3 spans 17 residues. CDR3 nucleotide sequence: TGCAGCGTTGAAGATGTTTGGAGGGGACGGGGCACAGATACGCAGTATTTT. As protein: CSVEDVWRGRGTDTQYF.

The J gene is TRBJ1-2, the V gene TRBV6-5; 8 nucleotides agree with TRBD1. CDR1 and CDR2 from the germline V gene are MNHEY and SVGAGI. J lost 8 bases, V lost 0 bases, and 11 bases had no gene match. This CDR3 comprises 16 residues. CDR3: CASSYSISRTGYGYTF. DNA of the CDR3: TGTGCCAGCAGTTACTCGATTAGCCGGACAGGGTACGGCTACACCTTC.

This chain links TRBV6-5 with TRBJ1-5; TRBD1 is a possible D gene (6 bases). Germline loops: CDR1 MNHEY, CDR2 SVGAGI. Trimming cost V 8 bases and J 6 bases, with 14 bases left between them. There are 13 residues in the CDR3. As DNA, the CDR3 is TGTGCCAGCGGGGACATCTGGACTCAGCCCCAGCATTTT. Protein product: CASGDIWTQPQHF.

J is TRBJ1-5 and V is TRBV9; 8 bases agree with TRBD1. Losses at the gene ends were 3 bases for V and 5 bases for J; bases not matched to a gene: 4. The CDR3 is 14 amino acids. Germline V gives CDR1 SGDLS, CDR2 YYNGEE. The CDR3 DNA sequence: TGTGCCAGCAGCGGGACAGGGAGAGATCAGCCCCAGCATTTT. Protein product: CASSGTGRDQPQHF.

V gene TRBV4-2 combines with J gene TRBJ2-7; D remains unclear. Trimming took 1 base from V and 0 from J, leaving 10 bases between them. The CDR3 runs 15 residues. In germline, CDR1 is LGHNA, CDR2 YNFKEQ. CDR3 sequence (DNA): TGTGCCAGCAGCCAAGTTTTTCCGAGCTCCTACGAGCAGTACTTC. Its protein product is CASSQVFPSSYEQYF.

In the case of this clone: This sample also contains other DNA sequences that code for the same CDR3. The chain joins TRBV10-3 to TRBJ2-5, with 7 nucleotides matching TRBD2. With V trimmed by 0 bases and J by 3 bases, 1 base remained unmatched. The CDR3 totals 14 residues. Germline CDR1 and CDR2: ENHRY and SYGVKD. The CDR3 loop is CAISESGGEETQYF. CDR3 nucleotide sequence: TGTGCCATCAGTGAGTCGGGAGGGGAAGAGACCCAGTACTTC.

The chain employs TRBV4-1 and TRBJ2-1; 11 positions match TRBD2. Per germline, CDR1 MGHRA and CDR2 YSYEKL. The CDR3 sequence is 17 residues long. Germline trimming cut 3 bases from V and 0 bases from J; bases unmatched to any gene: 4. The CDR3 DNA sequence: TGCGCCAGCAGCCACCCCGGGACTAGCGGCTCCTACAATGAGCAGTTCTTC. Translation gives CASSHPGTSGSYNEQFF.

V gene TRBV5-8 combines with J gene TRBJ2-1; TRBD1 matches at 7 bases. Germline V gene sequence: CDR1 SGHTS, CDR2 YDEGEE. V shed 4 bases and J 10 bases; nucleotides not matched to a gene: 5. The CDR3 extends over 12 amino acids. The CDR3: CASSPGTVEQFF. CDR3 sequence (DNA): TGTGCCAGCAGCCCGGGGACAGTGGAGCAGTTCTTC.

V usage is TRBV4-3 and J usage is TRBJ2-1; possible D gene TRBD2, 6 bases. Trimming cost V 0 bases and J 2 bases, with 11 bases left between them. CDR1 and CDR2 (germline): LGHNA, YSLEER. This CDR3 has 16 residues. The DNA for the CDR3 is TGCGCCAGCAGCCAAGATGGTAGCGGAACCTACAATGAGCAGTTCTTC. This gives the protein CASSQDGSGTYNEQFF.

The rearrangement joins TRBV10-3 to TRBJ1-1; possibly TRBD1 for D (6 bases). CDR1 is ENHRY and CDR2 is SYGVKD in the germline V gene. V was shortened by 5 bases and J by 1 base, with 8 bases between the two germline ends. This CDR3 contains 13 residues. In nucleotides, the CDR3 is TGTGCCATCAGTCAGGGGCGGAACACTGAAGCTTTCTTT. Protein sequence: CAISQGRNTEAFF.